Shown below are 23 T cell receptor beta chains from a single sample sequenced in a study of cytomegalovirus exposure and HLA in healthy donors. The PCR was carried out with 60 Vbeta primers and 13 Jbeta primers. Generated by immunoSEQ multiplex PCR, the TCRdb table keeps only in-frame clones and is missing some. The sample consists of some 110,000 clones, less than 80% of them appearing once. The specimen was PBMCs. The origin of the receptors is a man between 60 and 70 years old in good health and CMV-seronegative.

The V call is TRBV6-1, the J call TRBJ2-1; the match to TRBD1 covers 8 bases. The V gene end was trimmed by 8 bases and the J gene end by 4 bases; junction bases not matched to a gene: 7. Germline CDR1 is MNHNS and CDR2 is SASEGT. This CDR3 comprises 14 residues. The CDR3 coding sequence is TGTGCCAGCGCGGGACAGGACATATACAATGAGCAGTTCTTC. It encodes CASAGQDIYNEQFF.

This clone was seen only once. The rearrangement links TRBV5-1 to TRBJ2-3; no firm D call. Germline loops: CDR1 SGHRS, CDR2 YFSETQ. V was shortened by 1 base and J by 0 bases, with 9 bases between the two germline ends. The CDR3 length is 15 residues. CDR3 sequence reads: CASSLQSPSTDTQYF. The CDR3 DNA follows: TGCGCCAGCAGCTTGCAGTCACCTAGCACAGATACGCAGTATTTT.

This clone was seen only once. The chain has TRBV11-1 and TRBJ1-4; 7 positions match TRBD1. Germline CDR1 is SGHAT and CDR2 is FQDESV (reference sequence). Trimming at V came to 5 bases and at J to 6 bases, leaving 6 bases not matched to a gene. There are 14 residues in the CDR3. The CDR3 here is CASSRGQVDEKLFF. The CDR3 DNA sequence: TGTGCCAGCAGCCGAGGACAGGTGGATGAAAAACTGTTTTTT.

This rearrangement joins TRBV28 to TRBJ1-1; 7 bases align to TRBD1. The CDR3 spans 14 residues. With 3 bases clipped from V and 4 bases from J, the junction kept 5 bases outside the gene matches. Germline V gene data show CDR1 as MDHEN and CDR2 as SYDVKM. DNA for the CDR3: TGTGCCAGCAGTTTTTACAGGGGAGGCACTGAAGCTTTCTTT. Amino acid sequence: CASSFYRGGTEAFF.

The chain couples TRBV7-9 to TRBJ1-2; tentative D call: TRBD1 (6 bases). CDR3 size: 13 residues. The V end lost 5 bases, the J end lost 7 bases, and 14 bases lay between the germline ends. The germline CDR1 and CDR2 sequences are SEHNR and FQNEAQ (reference sequence). The CDR3 sequence: CASSPLAGVGYTF. The CDR3, as DNA: TGTGCCAGCAGCCCACTGGCAGGGGTTGGCTACACCTTC.

The genes are TRBV11-2 and TRBJ1-5; D remains ambiguous. The CDR3 extends over 15 amino acids. Trimming left V 5 bases short and J 8 bases short, with 19 bases between. The germline V gene has CDR1 SGHAT and CDR2 FQNNGV. CDR3 DNA: TGTGCCAGCAGCCGAAGCCCAGACAACCGAGAGCCCCAGCATTTT. This codes for CASSRSPDNREPQHF.

The V call is TRBV6-5, the J call TRBJ1-2; D unclear. The V end lost 8 bases, the J end lost 8 bases, and 21 bases lay between the germline ends. The CDR3 extends over 14 amino acids. Germline-derived CDR1 and CDR2 are MNHEY and SVGAGI. The CDR3 loop reads CASSTLGVNGGYTF. CDR3 nucleotide sequence: TGTGCCAGCTCAACCCTCGGGGTAAACGGGGGCTACACCTTC.

As DNA, the CDR3 is TGTGCCAGCAGCCAAGATACAGGGAACTATGGCTACACCTTC. Translation: CASSQDTGNYGYTF. The V and J genes are TRBV4-2 and TRBJ1-2; tentative D call: TRBD1 (6 bases). V was cut by 0 bases and J by 2 bases, with 7 bases left in between. Germline V CDR1 and CDR2: LGHNA, YNFKEQ. The CDR3 is 14 amino acids.

The V gene is TRBV29-1, the J gene TRBJ2-2; TRBD1 matches 7 bases. The junction had 6 bases not matched to a gene; V was cut back by 8 bases and J by 0 bases. The CDR3 has 14 amino acids. CDR1 and CDR2 (germline): SQVTM, ANQGSEA. DNA of the CDR3: TGCAGCTCAAGAACAGGGGCGAACACCGGGGAGCTGTTTTTT. Translating it yields CSSRTGANTGELFF.

The chain has TRBV6-5 and TRBJ1-2, with D tentatively TRBD1 (5 bases). Looked up from germline, CDR1 is MNHEY and CDR2 is SVGAGI. V was pared by 6 bases and J by 1 base, with 12 bases between. The CDR3 is made up of 14 amino acids. CDR3 protein: CASSQTAFNYGYTF. In DNA form, the CDR3 reads TGTGCCAGCAGCCAGACAGCCTTTAACTATGGCTACACCTTC.

V and J are TRBV18 and TRBJ1-5, with TRBD1 identical over 7 bases. The CDR3 runs to 18 residues. The V gene's germline CDR1 is KGHSH and CDR2 LQKENI. Trimming cost V 2 bases and J 3 bases; bases outside gene matches: 13. CDR3 nucleotides: TGTGCCAGCTCACCATTTGGACATCTGGGACAGCCCAATCAGCCCCAGCATTTT. This codes for CASSPFGHLGQPNQPQHF.

The chain recombines TRBV11-3 with TRBJ2-7; D gene unclear. V dropped 8 bases and J dropped 4 bases, with 24 bases sitting between them. Looked up from germline, CDR1 is SGHNT and CDR2 is YENEEA. The CDR3 runs to 16 residues. CDR3 region: CASSGQPNNRRYEQYF. The CDR3, as DNA: TGTGCCAGCTCGGGTCAGCCTAACAACCGTAGGTACGAGCAGTACTTC.

The chain recombines TRBV15 with TRBJ2-3; D ambiguous. CDR3 length: 15 residues. Trimming took off 1 base at V and 2 bases at J, with 10 bases between the two ends. Germline CDR1 and CDR2: LNHNV and YYDKDF (reference sequence). CDR3 nucleotides: TGTGCCACCAGCAGAGTGGGCTGGTCCACAGATACGCAGTATTTT. Its translation is CATSRVGWSTDTQYF.

The gene calls are TRBV9 and TRBJ2-2; 8 bases align to TRBD2. CDR3 length: 15 amino acids. V gave up 5 bases and J gave up 3 bases; unmatched junction bases: 6. Looked up from germline, CDR1 is SGDLS and CDR2 is YYNGEE. The DNA of the CDR3 is TGTGCCAGCAGGTTCGGGGGGGGAGACACCGGGGAGCTGTTTTTT. As protein: CASRFGGGDTGELFF.

This clone has just a few counts. The CDR3 sequence: CATLREQYF. DNA of the CDR3: TGTGCCACCCTGAGAGAGCAGTACTTC. V usage is TRBV11-1 and J usage is TRBJ2-7; D ambiguous. V shed 10 bases and J shed 7 bases, with 8 bases lying between them. The germline V gene has CDR1 SGHAT and CDR2 FQDESV (reference sequence). The CDR3 contains 9 residues.

V usage is TRBV18 and J usage is TRBJ2-5, with D tentatively TRBD1 (6 bases). The J call may be faulty, since TRBJ2-7 better matches the DNA end. This CDR3 comprises 12 residues. The germline CDR1 and CDR2 sequences are KGHSH and LQKENI. CDR3 nucleotides: TGTGCCAGCTCACAGGACAGCTACGAGCAGTACTTC. Translating it yields CASSQDSYEQYF.

This clone was recorded a few times. Other DNA sequences in the same sample also yield this CDR3. The chain links TRBV5-1 to TRBJ1-4; possible D gene TRBD1, 6 bases. The CDR3 runs 14 residues. The ends were cut back, 5 bases at V and 5 bases at J, with 13 bases in the middle. Germline V gene data show CDR1 as SGHRS and CDR2 as YFSETQ. Written as DNA, the CDR3 is TGCGCCAGCAGTCCGACAGGCGGGAATGAAAAACTGTTTTTT. Translation gives CASSPTGGNEKLFF. Variable domain in full (rest from reference TRBV5-1 and TRBJ1-4): KAGVTQTPRYLIKTRGQQVTLSCSPISGHRSVSWYQQTPGQGLQFLFEYFSETQRNKGNFPGRFSGRQFSNSRSEMNVSTLELGDSALYLCASSPTGGNEKLFFGSGTQLSVL.

The chain recombines TRBV28 with TRBJ2-2; 8 bases agree with TRBD2. Germline CDR1 reads MDHEN; CDR2 reads SYDVKM. With 5 bases clipped from V and 6 bases from J, the junction kept 8 bases outside the gene matches. The CDR3 totals 15 residues. The CDR3 DNA is TGTGCCAGCAGTCAAATAGCGGGGCTCCCCGGGGAGCTGTTTTTT. This translates into CASSQIAGLPGELFF.

The CDR3 sequence: CASSISSYSYNEQFF. Written as DNA, the CDR3 is TGTGCCAGTAGTATATCAAGCTACTCCTACAATGAGCAGTTCTTC. The V gene is TRBV19, the J gene TRBJ2-1; D not certain. Germline lookup yields CDR1 LNHDA and CDR2 SQIVND (reference sequence). This CDR3 comprises 15 residues. The V gene lost 2 bases and the J gene lost 0 bases, with 8 bases spanning the gap.

CDR3 bases: TGTGCCAGCACCACAGGGAACGGGTATGAAAAACTGTTTTTT. It translates to CASTTGNGYEKLFF. This sequence joins TRBV28 and TRBJ1-4, with D tentatively TRBD1 (6 bases). Trimming shortened V by 7 bases and J by 6 bases, and 15 bases separated the two germline ends. This CDR3 spans 14 amino acids. Germline loops: CDR1 MDHEN, CDR2 SYDVKM.

This chain connects TRBV25-1 to TRBJ1-2; D remains unclear. The germline V gene has CDR1 MGHDK and CDR2 SYGVNS. V lost 3 bases to trimming and J lost 1 base, with 9 bases between them. The CDR3 has 14 residues. The CDR3 loop reads CASSDATGNYGYTF. CDR3 bases: TGTGCCAGCAGTGACGCAACGGGTAACTATGGCTACACCTTC.

V is TRBV7-8 and J is TRBJ1-5; D is possibly TRBD1 (6 bases). Germline V gene sequence: CDR1 SGHVS, CDR2 FQNEAQ. This CDR3 is 16 amino acids long. V lost 0 bases and J lost 3, with 12 bases in between. The CDR3: CASSLANRATNQPQHF. In nucleotides, the CDR3 is TGTGCCAGCAGCTTAGCGAACAGGGCCACCAATCAGCCCCAGCATTTT.

The J gene is TRBJ1-2, the V gene TRBV6-1; TRBD1 matches at 9 bases. V trimming: 4 bases; J trimming: 0 bases; junction bases outside the gene matches: 9. Germline V gene data show CDR1 as MNHNS and CDR2 as SASEGT. This CDR3 comprises 17 residues. The CDR3 sequence is CASSGHGTGPTNYGYTF. The CDR3 coding sequence is TGTGCCAGCAGTGGCCACGGGACAGGGCCTACTAACTATGGCTACACCTTC.